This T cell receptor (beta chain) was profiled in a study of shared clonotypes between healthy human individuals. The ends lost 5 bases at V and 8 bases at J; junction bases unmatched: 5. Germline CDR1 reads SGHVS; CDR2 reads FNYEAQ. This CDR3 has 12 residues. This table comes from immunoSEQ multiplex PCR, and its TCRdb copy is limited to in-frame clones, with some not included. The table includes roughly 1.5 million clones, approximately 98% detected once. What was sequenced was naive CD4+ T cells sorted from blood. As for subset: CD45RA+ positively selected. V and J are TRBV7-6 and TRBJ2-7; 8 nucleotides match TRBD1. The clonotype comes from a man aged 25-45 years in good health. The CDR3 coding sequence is TGTGCCAGCAGCCAAGGACAGGGACAGCAGTACTTC. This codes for CASSQGQGQQYF. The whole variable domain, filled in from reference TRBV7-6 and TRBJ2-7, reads GAGVSQSPRYKVTKRGQDVALRCDPISGHVSLYWYRQALGQGPEFLTYFNYEAQQDKSGLPNDRFSAERPEGSISTLTIQRTEQRDSAMYRCASSQGQGQQYFGPGTRLTVT.